One and the same sample provided the 25 T cell receptor beta chains below, sequenced in a study of blood T cell repertoires in COVID-19. This table comes from immunoSEQ multiplex PCR, and its TCRdb copy is limited to in-frame clones, with some not included. The sample has more than 400,000 clones; around 90% are singletons. Sequencing was done on a sample of PBMCs or T cells enriched from blood (not recorded which). The receptor set was obtained from a woman aged 18-35 years who had recovered from COVID-19.

This chain connects TRBV5-1 to TRBJ1-5; tentatively, D is TRBD1 (5 bases). V was pared by 0 bases and J by 5 bases, with 9 bases between. Germline V gives CDR1 SGHRS, CDR2 YFSETQ. This CDR3 has 14 residues. CDR3 residues: CASSLEGADQPQHF. The CDR3, as DNA: TGCGCCAGCAGCTTGGAAGGGGCAGATCAGCCCCAGCATTTT.

This chain connects TRBV7-9 to TRBJ2-7; 10 nucleotides align to TRBD1. Germline CDR1 SEHNR, CDR2 FQNEAQ (reference sequence). This CDR3 is 14 amino acids long. V gave up 3 bases and J gave up 5 bases; unmatched junction bases: 4. The CDR3 is CASSFWTGGNEQYF. CDR3 coding DNA: TGTGCCAGCAGCTTCTGGACAGGGGGGAACGAGCAGTACTTC.

In its sample, this clone was seen a few times. This chain joins TRBV18 and TRBJ1-1, with D perhaps TRBD1 (5 bases). Per germline, CDR1 KGHSH and CDR2 LQKENI. The CDR3 loop spans 14 amino acids. Trimming shortened V by 3 bases and J by 4 bases, and 12 bases separated the two germline ends. Here the CDR3 reads CASSPLTAGTEAFF. The CDR3 DNA reads TGTGCCAGCTCACCCTTGACAGCGGGCACTGAAGCTTTCTTT.

This chain connects TRBV7-3 to TRBJ2-5; 7 bases are a match to TRBD2. V shed 1 base, J shed 3 bases, and the junction held 2 bases outside the gene matches. The CDR3 contains 14 residues. The germline V gene encodes CDR1 SGHTA and CDR2 FQGTGA. The CDR3, as DNA: TGTGCCAGCAGCTTAAGTGCGGGGGAAGAGACCCAGTACTTC. Translating gives CASSLSAGEETQYF.

The gene calls are TRBV5-6 and TRBJ1-1; D uncertain. The germline CDR1 and CDR2 sequences are SGHDT and YYEEEE. V lost 2 bases, J lost 6 bases, and 8 bases lay in between. The CDR3 totals 12 residues. The CDR3, as DNA: TGTGCCAGCAGCTTAAGGGAGTCTGAAGCTTTCTTT. This encodes CASSLRESEAFF.

The rearrangement links TRBV7-9 to TRBJ2-3; 7 nucleotides agree with TRBD2. The CDR3 is made up of 13 amino acids. The germline gives CDR1 SEHNR, CDR2 FQNEAQ (reference sequence). V was pared by 5 bases and J by 10 bases, with 9 bases of the junction left unmatched. The CDR3 DNA follows: TGTGCCAGCAGCCTGGCGGGGGACCGGGCGCAGTATTTT. Amino acids: CASSLAGDRAQYF. Variable domain in full (rest from reference TRBV7-9 and TRBJ2-3): DTGVSQNPRHKITKRGQNVTFRCDPISEHNRLYWYRQTLGQGPEFLTYFQNEAQLEKSRLLSDRFSAERPKGSFSTLEIQRTEQGDSAMYLCASSLAGDRAQYFGPGTRLTVL.

This clone was seen just once. CDR3 bases: TGTGCCAGCAGCCAAGATCTTGTGAGGGTTGAAAGCTACACCTTC. Translated: CASSQDLVRVESYTF. J is TRBJ1-2 and V is TRBV3-1 (or the pseudogene TRBV3-2), with unresolved D. This CDR3 has 15 amino acids. Trimming removed 0 bases at V and 9 bases at J, with 17 bases between. Looked up from germline, CDR1 is LGHDT and CDR2 is YNNKEL (reference sequence).

The gene calls are TRBV9 and TRBJ2-7; 7 bases align to TRBD2. CDR1 and CDR2 from the germline V gene are SGDLS and YYNGEE. Trimming cost V 4 bases and J 4 bases; bases outside gene matches: 8. The CDR3 extends over 14 amino acids. The CDR3 DNA reads as TGTGCCAGCAGCTCCGAGCGGGGTGGGTACGAGCAGTACTTC. Residues: CASSSERGGYEQYF.

The chain carries TRBV30 and TRBJ2-2; tentative D call: TRBD1 (6 bases). The V end was cut by 0 bases, the J end by 7 bases, with 12 bases between. CDR1 and CDR2 from the germline V gene are GTSNPN and SVGIG (reference sequence). This CDR3 comprises 14 residues. Here the CDR3 reads CAWSVQGTGGELFF. CDR3 DNA sequence: TGTGCCTGGAGTGTTCAGGGGACGGGCGGGGAGCTGTTTTTT.

The chain uses TRBV4-1 and TRBJ1-3, with 10 nucleotides matching TRBD1. The V and J ends lost 3 bases and 7 bases, in that order; junction bases with no gene match: 9. The CDR3 totals 16 residues. CDR1 and CDR2 (germline): MGHRA, YSYEKL. CDR3 sequence (DNA): TGCGCCAGCAGCCAGGGGGGACAGGGGAGGAGGAACACCATATATTTT. Translation: CASSQGGQGRRNTIYF.

The J gene is TRBJ2-3, the V gene TRBV11-2; TRBD1 matches at 7 bases. V was pared by 3 bases and J by 2 bases, with 8 bases of the junction left unmatched. The CDR3 spans 16 residues. The V gene's germline CDR1 is SGHAT and CDR2 FQNNGV. CDR3 region: CASSFLTGLYTDTQYF. CDR3 coding DNA: TGTGCCAGCAGCTTCCTGACAGGGCTTTACACAGATACGCAGTATTTT. Full variable domain (outside the CDR3, taken from reference TRBV11-2 and TRBJ2-3): EAGVAQSPRYKIIEKRQSVAFWCNPISGHATLYWYQQILGQGPKLLIQFQNNGVVDDSQLPKDRFSAERLKGVDSTLKIQPAKLEDSAVYLCASSFLTGLYTDTQYFGPGTRLTVL.

The chain carries TRBV4-1 and TRBJ1-3; TRBD1 is a possible D gene (5 bases). The CDR3 extends over 13 amino acids. In germline, CDR1 is MGHRA, CDR2 YSYEKL. The V and J ends lost 8 bases and 6 bases respectively, with 14 bases between them. CDR3 loop: CASARGGENTIYF. CDR3 sequence (DNA): TGCGCCAGCGCCCGGGGAGGGGAAAACACCATATATTTT.

This sequence joins TRBV5-1 and TRBJ2-7; a possible D gene is TRBD2 (5 bases). Germline values: CDR1 SGHRS, CDR2 YFSETQ. Trimming took off 0 bases at V and 3 bases at J, with 7 bases between the two ends. This CDR3 has 13 residues. CDR3 sequence (DNA): TGCGCCAGCAGCTTGGCCGGGAACTACGAGCAGTACTTC. It is translated as CASSLAGNYEQYF.

The V gene is TRBV28, the J gene TRBJ1-5; 8 positions agree with TRBD1. Losses at the gene ends were 5 bases for V and 5 bases for J; bases not matched to a gene: 8. From germline, CDR1 is MDHEN and CDR2 SYDVKM. The CDR3 covers 15 residues. The CDR3 bases are TGTGCCAGCAGTCAGGACAGGGTAAGGGATCAGCCCCAGCATTTT. Protein: CASSQDRVRDQPQHF.

The chain recombines TRBV2 with TRBJ2-7, with D tentatively TRBD2 (6 bases). The V end was cut by 1 base, the J end by 2 bases, with 15 bases between. The length of the CDR3 is 16 residues. Looked up from germline, CDR1 is SNHLY and CDR2 is FYNNEI. The CDR3, as DNA: TGTGCCAGCAGTGAAGACCTGGAGGGGCTAACCTACGAGCAGTACTTC. This sequence encodes CASSEDLEGLTYEQYF.

This clone was seen once. V gene TRBV6-5 combines with J gene TRBJ1-6, with TRBD1 matching over 9 bases. The CDR3 totals 15 residues. V lost 6 bases to trimming and J lost 10 bases; unmatched junction nucleotides: 10. Germline V lookup: CDR1 MNHEY, CDR2 SVGAGI. Here the CDR3 DNA reads TGTGCCAGCAGCCGCGTGGGACAGGGTGGATCACCCCTCCACTTT. It translates to CASSRVGQGGSPLHF.

The V call is TRBV2, the J call TRBJ1-5; D uncertain. CDR1 and CDR2 (germline): SNHLY, FYNNEI. The CDR3 is 13 residues long. Deletions cut 6 bases from V and 4 bases from J, with 10 bases between. Here the CDR3 DNA reads TGTGCCAGCAGGTATCTCGAGAATCAGCCCCAGCATTTT. Translated: CASRYLENQPQHF.

This clone came up a few times. The chain combines TRBV30 with TRBJ1-1; no clear D. CDR1 is GTSNPN, CDR2 SVGIG, per germline (reference sequence). V gave up 5 bases and J gave up 6 bases, with 13 bases separating them. The CDR3 totals 12 residues. The CDR3 DNA reads as TGTGCCTGGGATAGAGAGATGGCTGAAGCTTTCTTT. This codes for CAWDREMAEAFF. Full variable domain (outside the CDR3, taken from reference TRBV30 and TRBJ1-1): SQTIHQWPATLVQPVGSPLSLECTVEGTSNPNLYWYRQAAGRGLQLLFYSVGIGQISSEVPQNLSASRPQDRQFILSSKKLLLSDSGFYLCAWDREMAEAFFGQGTRLTVV.

In this sample, this clone turned up a few times. This chain uses TRBV19 with TRBJ1-1; D is possibly TRBD1 (5 bases). The CDR3 consists of 16 residues. Germline V gene data show CDR1 as LNHDA and CDR2 as SQIVND (reference sequence). Trimming cost V 3 bases and J 3 bases, with 17 bases left between them. CDR3 DNA: TGTGCCAGTAGTATTCCCACAGTGGGGGGGGACACTGAAGCTTTCTTT. Translating it yields CASSIPTVGGDTEAFF.

This chain links TRBV5-1 with TRBJ2-1; tentative D call: TRBD2 (7 bases). V was clipped by 1 base and J by 4 bases, with 12 bases between them. The CDR3 is 15 amino acids. CDR1 is SGHRS, CDR2 YFSETQ, per germline. The CDR3: CASSLNGGAYNEQFF. The CDR3 DNA is TGCGCCAGCAGCTTGAATGGGGGGGCTTACAATGAGCAGTTCTTC.

J is TRBJ1-1 and V is TRBV6-5; D not resolved. The V and J ends lost 5 bases and 4 bases respectively, with 17 bases between them. The CDR3 has 15 residues. Germline V gene sequence: CDR1 MNHEY, CDR2 SVGAGI. The CDR3 DNA sequence: TGTGCCAGCAGTCTAGGGCGGGGAGGAGGCACTGAAGCTTTCTTT. Residues: CASSLGRGGGTEAFF.

The rearrangement joins TRBV2 to TRBJ1-3; D is undetermined. Trimming removed 10 bases from V and 4 bases from J, with 20 bases in between. Germline V gene data show CDR1 as SNHLY and CDR2 as FYNNEI. CDR3 length equals 15 residues. In DNA form, the CDR3 reads TGTGCCACCCTCAAGGCGGGAGAAAGGGGAAACACCATATATTTT. Translation: CATLKAGERGNTIYF.

The chain's CDR3 is CASSVVNSPLHF. The CDR3 DNA follows: TGTGCCAGCAGCGTCGTAAATTCACCCCTCCACTTT. The rearrangement links TRBV7-2 to TRBJ1-6; D not resolved. V was pared by 5 bases and J by 7 bases, with 6 bases between. The length of the CDR3 is 12 residues. CDR1 and CDR2 from the germline V gene are SGHTA and FQGNSA. The variable domain in full, with the rest retrieved from reference TRBV7-2 and TRBJ1-6, is GAGVSQSPSNKVTEKGKDVELRCDPISGHTALYWYRQSLGQGLEFLIYFQGNSAPDKSGLPSDRFSAERTGGSVSTLTIQRTQQEDSAVYLCASSVVNSPLHFGNGTRLTVT.

V and J are TRBV5-6 and TRBJ2-7; 8 bases agree with TRBD1. After removal of 1 base from V and 2 bases from J, the junction contained 2 bases not matched to a gene. Germline V gene sequence: CDR1 SGHDT, CDR2 YYEEEE. The CDR3 has 14 residues. Written as DNA, the CDR3 is TGTGCCAGCAGCTTGTTGGACAGGGCCTACGAGCAGTACTTC. Translating it yields CASSLLDRAYEQYF.

This clone appeared a single time. One end of the junction is discordant with germline, which a read error may explain. The DNA of the CDR3 is TGTGCTAGCAGCTCCGGACAGGCTTCATACAATGAGCAGTTCTTC. It yields the protein CASSSGQASYNEQFF. The chain uses TRBV7-7 and TRBJ2-1; 7 bases are shared with TRBD1. Per the germline V gene, CDR1 is SSHAT and CDR2 is FNYEAQ (reference sequence). This CDR3 region has 15 residues.